This record looks at one T cell receptor (beta chain) sequence and its context. Its cognate antigen is unknown. Time point described: blood 4 weeks post-SBRT, at nephrectomy. Indicated treatment: 15 Gy SBRT to primary tumor, nephrectomy 4 weeks later. Nephrectomy followed 15 Gy stereotactic body radiation by 4 weeks. Radiation-treated patients gave blood at baseline, week 2 and week 4. This renal cell carcinoma was of the clear cell type. TCRdb's table, derived via immunoSEQ multiplex PCR, lists solely in-frame clones and lacks some. This table holds about 74,000 clones, about 89% found once. These data belong to a study of radiation and T cells in renal cell carcinoma. This CDR3 is built from 14 residues. V was cut by 4 bases and J by 5 bases, with 12 bases left in between. Germline V gene lookup returns CDR1 SGHRS and CDR2 YFSETQ. Whole-study results and caveats: From baseline, blood top tumor clonotypes peaked at 2 weeks post-radiation.

This TCR was sampled from a woman aged 70-85 years with renal cell carcinoma. The sample consisted of blood, taken from a patient whose treatment included radiotherapy and nephrectomy. The chain joins TRBV5-1 to TRBJ2-2; D remains ambiguous. The CDR3 region has the DNA TGCGCCAGCAGCCTGAGGTTACGAACCGGGGAGCTGTTTTTT. Translation gives CASSLRLRTGELFF.